This section outlines one T cell receptor (beta chain) sequence together with its context. The data are from a study of blood T cell repertoires in COVID-19. Background on the study: From T cells, B-cell-depleted T cells, or PBMCs came the material, which was cDNA or gDNA.

Trimming took 7 bases from V and 5 from J, leaving 15 bases between them. The CDR3 covers 14 residues. In germline, CDR1 is LNHDA, CDR2 SQIVND (reference sequence). Original data processing: Estimation of nucleated cell counts relied on the amplification of reference gene primers. TCRdb keeps only in-frame clones here, not all; method: immunoSEQ multiplex PCR. Clone size and the V and J calls come from that table; the DNA yielded D and trimming. The sample records over 70,000 clones, around 88% being singletons. Sequencing used peripheral blood. The chain carries TRBV19 and TRBJ1-3; D uncertain. The TCR comes from a woman of 80 years or more with acute or convalescent COVID-19. CDR3: CASTATGRRNTIYF. The CDR3 coding sequence is TGTGCCAGTACAGCGACCGGAAGAAGAAACACCATATATTTT.